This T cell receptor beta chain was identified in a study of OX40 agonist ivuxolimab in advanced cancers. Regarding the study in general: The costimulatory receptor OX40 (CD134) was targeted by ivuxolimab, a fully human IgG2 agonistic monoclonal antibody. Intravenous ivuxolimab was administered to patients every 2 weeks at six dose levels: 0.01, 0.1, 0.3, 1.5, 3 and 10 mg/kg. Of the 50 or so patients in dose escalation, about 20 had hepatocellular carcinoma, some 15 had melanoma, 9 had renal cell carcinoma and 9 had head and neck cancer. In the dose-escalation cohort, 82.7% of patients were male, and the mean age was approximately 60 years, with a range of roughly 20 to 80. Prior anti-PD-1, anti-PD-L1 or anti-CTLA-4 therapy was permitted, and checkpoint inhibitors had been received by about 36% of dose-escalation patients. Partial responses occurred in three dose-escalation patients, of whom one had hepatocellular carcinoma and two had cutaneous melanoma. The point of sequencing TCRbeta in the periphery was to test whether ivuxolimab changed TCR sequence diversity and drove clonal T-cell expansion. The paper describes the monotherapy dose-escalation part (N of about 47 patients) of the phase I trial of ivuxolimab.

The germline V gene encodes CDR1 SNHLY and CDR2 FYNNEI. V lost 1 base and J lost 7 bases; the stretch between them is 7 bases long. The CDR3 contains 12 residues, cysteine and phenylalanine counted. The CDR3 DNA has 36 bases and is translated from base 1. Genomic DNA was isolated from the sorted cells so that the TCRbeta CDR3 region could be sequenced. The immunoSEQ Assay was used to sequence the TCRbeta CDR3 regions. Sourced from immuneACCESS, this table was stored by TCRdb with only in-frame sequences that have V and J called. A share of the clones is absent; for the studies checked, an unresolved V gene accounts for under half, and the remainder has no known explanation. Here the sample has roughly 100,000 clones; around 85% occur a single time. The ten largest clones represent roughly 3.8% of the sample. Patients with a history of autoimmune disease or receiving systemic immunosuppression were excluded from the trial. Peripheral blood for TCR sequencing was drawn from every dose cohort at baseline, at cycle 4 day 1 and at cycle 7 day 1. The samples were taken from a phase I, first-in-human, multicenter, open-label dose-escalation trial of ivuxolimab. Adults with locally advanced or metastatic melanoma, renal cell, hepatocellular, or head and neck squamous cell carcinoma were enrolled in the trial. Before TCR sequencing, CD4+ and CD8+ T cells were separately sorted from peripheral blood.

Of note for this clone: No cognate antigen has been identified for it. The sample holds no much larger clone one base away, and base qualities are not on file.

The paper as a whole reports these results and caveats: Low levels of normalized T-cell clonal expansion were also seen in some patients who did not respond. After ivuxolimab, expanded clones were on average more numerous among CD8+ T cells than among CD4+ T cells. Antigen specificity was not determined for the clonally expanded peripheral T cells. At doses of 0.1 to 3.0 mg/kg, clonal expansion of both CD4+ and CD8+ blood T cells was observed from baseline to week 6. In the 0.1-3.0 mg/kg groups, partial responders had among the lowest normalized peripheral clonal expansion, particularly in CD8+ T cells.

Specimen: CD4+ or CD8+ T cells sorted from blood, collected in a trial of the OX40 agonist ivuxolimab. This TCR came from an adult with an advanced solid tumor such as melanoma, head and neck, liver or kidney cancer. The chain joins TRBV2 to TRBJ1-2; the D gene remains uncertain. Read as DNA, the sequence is TGTGCCAGCAGTGAAGACAGCTCTGGCTACACCTTC. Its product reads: CASSEDSSGYTF.